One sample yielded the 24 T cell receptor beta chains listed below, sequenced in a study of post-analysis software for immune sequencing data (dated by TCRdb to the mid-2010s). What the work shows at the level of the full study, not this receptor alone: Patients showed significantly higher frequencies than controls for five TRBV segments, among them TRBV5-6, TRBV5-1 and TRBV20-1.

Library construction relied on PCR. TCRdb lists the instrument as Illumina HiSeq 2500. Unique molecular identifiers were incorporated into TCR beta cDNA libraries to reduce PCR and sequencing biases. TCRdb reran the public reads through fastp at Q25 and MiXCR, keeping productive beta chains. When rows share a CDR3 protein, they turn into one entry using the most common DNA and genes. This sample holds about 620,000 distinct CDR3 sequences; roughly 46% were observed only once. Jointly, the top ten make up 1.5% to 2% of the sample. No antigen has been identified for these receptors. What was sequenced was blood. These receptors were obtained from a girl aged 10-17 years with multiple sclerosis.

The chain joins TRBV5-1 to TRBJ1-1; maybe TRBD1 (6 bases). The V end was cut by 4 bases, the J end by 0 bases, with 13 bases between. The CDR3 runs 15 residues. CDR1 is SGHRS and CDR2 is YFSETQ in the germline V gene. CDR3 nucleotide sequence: TGCGCCAGCAGCCTGGACAGCAACATGAACACTGAAGCTTTCTTT. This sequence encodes CASSLDSNMNTEAFF. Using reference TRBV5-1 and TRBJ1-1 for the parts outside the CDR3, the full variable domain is KAGVTQTPRYLIKTRGQQVTLSCSPISGHRSVSWYQQTPGQGLQFLFEYFSETQRNKGNFPGRFSGRQFSNSRSEMNVSTLELGDSALYLCASSLDSNMNTEAFFGQGTRLTVV.

Here the CDR3 DNA reads TGTGCCAGCAGCCCATTCTGGGGGACCGGGGAGCTGTTTTTT. It specifies CASSPFWGTGELFF. V usage is TRBV6-5 and J usage is TRBJ2-2; D could derive from TRBD1 or TRBD2 (5 bases each). V lost 6 bases and J 5 bases, leaving 13 bases between the germline ends. Germline V gives CDR1 MNHEY, CDR2 SVGAGI. The CDR3 is 14 amino acids.

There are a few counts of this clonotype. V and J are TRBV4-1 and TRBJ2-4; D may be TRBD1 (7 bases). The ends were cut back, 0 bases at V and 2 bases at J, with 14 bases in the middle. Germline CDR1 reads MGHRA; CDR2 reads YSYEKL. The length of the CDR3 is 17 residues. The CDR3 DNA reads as TGCGCCAGCAGCCAAGATGTGGCAGGGGGGTCCAAAAACATTCAGTACTTC. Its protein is CASSQDVAGGSKNIQYF.

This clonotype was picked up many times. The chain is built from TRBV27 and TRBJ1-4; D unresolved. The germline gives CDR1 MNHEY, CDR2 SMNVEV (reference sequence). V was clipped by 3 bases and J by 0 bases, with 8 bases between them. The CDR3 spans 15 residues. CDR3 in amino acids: CASSFGGATNEKLFF. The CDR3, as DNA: TGTGCCAGCAGTTTCGGAGGCGCAACTAATGAAAAACTGTTTTTT.

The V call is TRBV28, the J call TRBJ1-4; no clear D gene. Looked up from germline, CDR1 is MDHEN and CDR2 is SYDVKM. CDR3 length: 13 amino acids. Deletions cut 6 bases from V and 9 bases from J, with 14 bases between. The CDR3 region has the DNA TGTGCCAGCAGGTTCAAGGGCGGGAAAAAACTGTTTTTT. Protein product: CASRFKGGKKLFF.

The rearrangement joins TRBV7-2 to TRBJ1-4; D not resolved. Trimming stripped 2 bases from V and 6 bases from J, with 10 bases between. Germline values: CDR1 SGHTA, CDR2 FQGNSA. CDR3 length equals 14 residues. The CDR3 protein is CASSLTRWDEKLFF. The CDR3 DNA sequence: TGTGCCAGCAGCTTAACACGTTGGGATGAAAAACTGTTTTTT.

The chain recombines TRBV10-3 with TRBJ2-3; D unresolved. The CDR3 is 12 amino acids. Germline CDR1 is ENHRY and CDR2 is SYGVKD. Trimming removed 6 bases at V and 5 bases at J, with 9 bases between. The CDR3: CAISNTGDTQYF. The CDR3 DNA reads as TGTGCCATCAGCAACACCGGAGATACGCAGTATTTT.

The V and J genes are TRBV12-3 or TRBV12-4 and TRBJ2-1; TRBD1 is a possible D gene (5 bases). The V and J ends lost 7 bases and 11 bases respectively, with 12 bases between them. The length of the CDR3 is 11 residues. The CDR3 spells CASTSGRQQFF. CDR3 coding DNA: TGTGCCAGCACCTCAGGGCGGCAGCAGTTCTTC.

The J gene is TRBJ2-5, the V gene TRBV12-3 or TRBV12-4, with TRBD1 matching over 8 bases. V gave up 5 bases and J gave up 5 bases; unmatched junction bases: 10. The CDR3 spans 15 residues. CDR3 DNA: TGTGCCAGCAGTAATTGGACAGGGCCCGGGGAGACCCAGTACTTC. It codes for CASSNWTGPGETQYF.

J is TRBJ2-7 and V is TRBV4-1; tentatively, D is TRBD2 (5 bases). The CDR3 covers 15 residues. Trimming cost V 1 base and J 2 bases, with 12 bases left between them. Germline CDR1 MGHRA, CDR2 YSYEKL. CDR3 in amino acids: CASSQVEDGTYEQYF. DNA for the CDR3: TGCGCCAGCAGCCAAGTAGAGGACGGGACCTACGAGCAGTACTTC.

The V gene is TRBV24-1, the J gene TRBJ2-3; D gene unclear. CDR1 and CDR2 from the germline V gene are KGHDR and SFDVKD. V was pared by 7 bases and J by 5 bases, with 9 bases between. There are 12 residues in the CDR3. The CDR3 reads CATRSTGDTQYF. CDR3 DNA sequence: TGTGCCACCAGGTCTACGGGAGATACGCAGTATTTT.

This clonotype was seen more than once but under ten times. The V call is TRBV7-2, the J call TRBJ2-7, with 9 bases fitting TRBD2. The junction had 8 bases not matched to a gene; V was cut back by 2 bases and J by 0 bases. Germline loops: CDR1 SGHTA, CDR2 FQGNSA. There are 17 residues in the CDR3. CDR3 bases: TGTGCCAGCAGCTTAATCGGGACTAGCCGACACTCCTACGAGCAGTACTTC. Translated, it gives CASSLIGTSRHSYEQYF.

The CDR3 region has the DNA TGCGCCAGCAGCGACGGGACAGCTAAGACGACCCAGTACTTC. Translated: CASSDGTAKTTQYF. V and J are TRBV5-1 and TRBJ2-7; 7 nucleotides line up with TRBD1. The better agreement between TRBJ2-5 and the DNA end casts doubt on the J call. Per germline, CDR1 SGHRS and CDR2 YFSETQ. This CDR3 spans 14 amino acids.

The CDR3 nucleotides are TGTGCCAGCAGCTTAGCGCGGGGTTCGGTCGATACGCAGTATTTT. Translation: CASSLARGSVDTQYF. The rearrangement uses TRBV7-2 and TRBJ2-3, with D tentatively TRBD2 (6 bases). Looked up from germline, CDR1 is SGHTA and CDR2 is FQGNSA. V was clipped by 0 bases and J by 6 bases, with 13 bases between them. The CDR3 is 15 amino acids.

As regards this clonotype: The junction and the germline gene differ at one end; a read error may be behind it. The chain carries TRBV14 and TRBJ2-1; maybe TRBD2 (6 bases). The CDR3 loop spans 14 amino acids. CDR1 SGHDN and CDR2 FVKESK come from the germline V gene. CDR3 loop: CASSQRGEYNGQFF. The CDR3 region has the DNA TGTGCCAGCAGCCAACGCGGGGAATACAATGGGCAGTTCTTC.

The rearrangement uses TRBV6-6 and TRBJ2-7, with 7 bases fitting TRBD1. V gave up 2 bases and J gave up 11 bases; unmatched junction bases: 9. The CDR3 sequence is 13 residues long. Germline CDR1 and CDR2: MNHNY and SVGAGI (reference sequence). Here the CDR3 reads CASSYTTGTEEYF. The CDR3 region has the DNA TGTGCCAGCAGTTACACAACCGGGACAGAGGAGTACTTC.

CDR3 region: CASRGTGGEKLFF. As DNA, the CDR3 is TGTGCCAGCAGGGGGACAGGAGGTGAAAAACTGTTTTTT. The chain combines TRBV27 with TRBJ1-4, with 8 bases identical to TRBD1. CDR1 and CDR2 (germline): MNHEY, SMNVEV (reference sequence). The CDR3 extends over 13 amino acids. The V segment lost 6 bases and the J segment 7 bases; nucleotides outside the gene matches: 4.

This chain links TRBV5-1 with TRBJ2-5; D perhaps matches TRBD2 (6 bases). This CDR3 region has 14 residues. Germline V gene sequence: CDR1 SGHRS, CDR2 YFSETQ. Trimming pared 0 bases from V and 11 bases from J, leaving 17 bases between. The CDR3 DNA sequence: TGCGCCAGCAGCTTGGCGCATCAGCGGGCCCGTCAGTACTTC. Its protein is CASSLAHQRARQYF. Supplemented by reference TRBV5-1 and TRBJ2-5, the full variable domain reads KAGVTQTPRYLIKTRGQQVTLSCSPISGHRSVSWYQQTPGQGLQFLFEYFSETQRNKGNFPGRFSGRQFSNSRSEMNVSTLELGDSALYLCASSLAHQRARQYFGPGTRLLVL.

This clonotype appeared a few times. CDR3 amino acids: CASSLSALGNQPQHF. The DNA of the CDR3 is TGTGCCAGCAGTTTGAGTGCTTTGGGCAATCAGCCCCAGCATTTT. V usage is TRBV12-3 or TRBV12-4 and J usage is TRBJ1-5, with D unclear. V lost 3 bases and J 2 bases, leaving 11 bases between the germline ends. The CDR3 runs to 15 residues.

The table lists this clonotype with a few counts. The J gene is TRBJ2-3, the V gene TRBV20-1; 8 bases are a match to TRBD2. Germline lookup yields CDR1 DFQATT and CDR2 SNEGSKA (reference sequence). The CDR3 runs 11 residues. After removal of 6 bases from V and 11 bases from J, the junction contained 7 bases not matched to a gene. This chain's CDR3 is CSADSGEGQYF. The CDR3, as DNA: TGCAGTGCGGATAGCGGGGAAGGGCAGTATTTT.

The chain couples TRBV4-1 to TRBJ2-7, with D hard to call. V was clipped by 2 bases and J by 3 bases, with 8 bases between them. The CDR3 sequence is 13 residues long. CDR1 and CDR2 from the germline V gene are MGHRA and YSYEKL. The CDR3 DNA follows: TGCGCCAGCAGCCAACCAGGTAACTACGAGCAGTACTTC. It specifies CASSQPGNYEQYF.

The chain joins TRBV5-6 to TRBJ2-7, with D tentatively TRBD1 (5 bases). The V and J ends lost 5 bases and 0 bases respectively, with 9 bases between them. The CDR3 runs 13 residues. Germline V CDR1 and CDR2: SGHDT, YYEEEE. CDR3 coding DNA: TGTGCCAGCAGATCAGACAGCTCCTACGAGCAGTACTTC. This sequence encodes CASRSDSSYEQYF.

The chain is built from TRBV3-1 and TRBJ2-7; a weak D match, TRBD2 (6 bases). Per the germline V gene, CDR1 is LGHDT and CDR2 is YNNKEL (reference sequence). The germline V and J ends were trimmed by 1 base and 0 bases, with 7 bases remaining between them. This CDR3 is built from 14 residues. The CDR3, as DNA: TGTGCCAGCAGCCAAGCACTAGCCTCCTACGAGCAGTACTTC. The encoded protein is CASSQALASYEQYF.

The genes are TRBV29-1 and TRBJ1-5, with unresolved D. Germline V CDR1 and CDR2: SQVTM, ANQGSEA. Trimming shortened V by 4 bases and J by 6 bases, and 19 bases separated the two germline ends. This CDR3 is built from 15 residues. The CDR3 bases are TGCAGCGTTGGCGACGGTCTTCTGGCTACTCAGCCCCAGCATTTT. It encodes CSVGDGLLATQPQHF.